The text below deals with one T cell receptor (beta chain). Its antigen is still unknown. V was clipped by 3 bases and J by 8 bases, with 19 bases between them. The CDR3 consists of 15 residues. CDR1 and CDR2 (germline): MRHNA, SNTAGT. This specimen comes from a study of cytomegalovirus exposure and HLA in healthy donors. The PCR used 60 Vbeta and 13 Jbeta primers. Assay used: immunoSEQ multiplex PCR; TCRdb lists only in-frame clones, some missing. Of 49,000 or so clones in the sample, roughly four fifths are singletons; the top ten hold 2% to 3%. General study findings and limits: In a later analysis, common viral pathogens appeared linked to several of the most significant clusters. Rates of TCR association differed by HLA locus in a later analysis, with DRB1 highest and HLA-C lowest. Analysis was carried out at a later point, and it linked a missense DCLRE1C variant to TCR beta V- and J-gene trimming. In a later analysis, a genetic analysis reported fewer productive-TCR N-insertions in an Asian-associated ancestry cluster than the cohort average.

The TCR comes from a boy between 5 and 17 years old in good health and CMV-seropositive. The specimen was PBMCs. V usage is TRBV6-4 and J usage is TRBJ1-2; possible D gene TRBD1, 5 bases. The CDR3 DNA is TGTGCCAGCAGTGAAAGGGGCTCGGACCGCAGGGGCTACACCTTC. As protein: CASSERGSDRRGYTF.